A selection of T cell receptor beta chains follows, all from one sample in a study of patients and donors after allogeneic stem cell transplantation. One entry per CDR3 protein, called by TCRdb with MiXCR from the RT-PCR reads. Among 190,000 or so distinct CDR3 sequences, over 30% were seen once, and the ten largest hold around 10%. Sequences were obtained from blood, either unsorted or a sorted T cell fraction (not recorded which). The receptors were sampled from a human donor who was either an allogeneic HSCT recipient or a stem cell or donor lymphocyte infusion donor (not recorded which). It is not recorded whose cells these are; they may come from a transplant donor. The CDR3 runs from the conserved cysteine through the conserved F or W. D genes are given only for firm matches. Size values are once, few and many counts, or a class for expanded clones, and some rows have none.

clone_size	v_call	j_call	d_call	cdr3_aa	cdr3_nt
few	TRBV2	TRBJ2-5	NA	CASSSRGETQYF	TGTGCCAGCAGTTCCCGGGGAGAGACCCAATACTTC
NA	TRBV9	TRBJ2-1	NA	CASSVRDRSSYNEQFF	TGTGCCAGCAGCGTAAGAGACAGGAGTTCCTACAATGAGCAGTTCTTC
few	TRBV20-1	TRBJ1-1	NA	CSARGSPEAFF	TGCAGTGCTAGGGGGTCCCCTGAAGCTTTCTTT
few	TRBV14	TRBJ1-2	NA	CASSQDSTIQGYTF	TGTGCCAGCAGCCAAGATTCGACGATACAAGGCTACACCTTC
few	TRBV4-3	TRBJ1-6	TRBD1	CASSQVAGDRGPYNSPLHF	TGCGCCAGCAGCCAAGTTGCCGGGGACAGGGGGCCATATAATTCACCCCTCCACTTT
few	TRBV28	TRBJ2-7	NA	CASGRNEQYF	TGTGCCAGCGGTAGGAACGAGCAGTACTTC
few	TRBV6-5	TRBJ2-5	TRBD2	CASGLAAGYIQETQYF	TGTGCCAGCGGACTAGCGGCCGGTTATATCCAAGAGACCCAGTACTTC
few	TRBV29-1	TRBJ1-2	NA	CSVVWHKPSNYGYTF	TGCAGCGTGGTTTGGCACAAACCGAGTAACTATGGCTACACCTTC
NA	TRBV7-9	TRBJ1-1	NA	CASSLVEGTQAFF	TGTGCCAGCAGCTTAGTCGAGGGTACCCAAGCTTTCTTT
few	TRBV28	TRBJ1-2	TRBD1	CATGTGYGYTF	TGTGCCACGGGGACAGGATATGGCTACACCTTC
NA	TRBV18	TRBJ1-2	NA	CASSPQGEGLSNYGYTF	TGTGCCAGCTCACCCCAGGGAGAAGGCCTATCGAACTATGGCTACACCTTC
NA	TRBV7-8	TRBJ1-1	NA	CASSLGAQGLRTEAFF	TGTGCCAGCAGCTTAGGGGCACAGGGTCTAAGGACTGAAGCTTTCTTT
NA	TRBV20-1	TRBJ2-7	TRBD1	CSATDRVDEQYF	TGCAGTGCCACAGACAGGGTTGACGAGCAGTACTTC
NA	TRBV7-3	TRBJ2-4	NA	CASSNSNIQYF	TGTGCCAGCAGCAACTCAAACATTCAGTACTTC
NA	TRBV9	TRBJ2-1	TRBD1	CASGRTGDNEQFF	TGTGCCAGCGGGCGGACAGGGGACAATGAGCAGTTCTTC
NA	TRBV20-1	TRBJ1-1	NA	CSAREQGLYTEAFF	TGCAGTGCCAGGGAACAGGGCTTGTACACTGAAGCTTTCTTT
NA	TRBV3-1	TRBJ1-1	NA	CASSLQPHSGTEAFF	TGTGCCAGCAGCCTGCAGCCCCATAGCGGCACTGAAGCTTTCTTT
few	TRBV6-1	TRBJ2-2	NA	CASTKVPFTGELFF	TGTGCCAGCACGAAGGTCCCCTTCACCGGGGAGCTGTTTTTT
few	TRBV4-1	TRBJ1-1	NA	CASSLSPGGLYGNTEAFF	TGCGCCAGCAGCCTATCCCCCGGGGGTTTATATGGGAACACTGAAGCTTTCTTT
NA	TRBV20-1	TRBJ2-1	TRBD2	CSAHRGGSGDGNEQFF	TGCAGTGCCCACCGGGGGGGCAGTGGGGATGGCAATGAGCAGTTCTTC
NA	TRBV20-1	TRBJ2-3	NA	CSARGREGTDTQYF	TGCAGTGCTAGAGGGCGGGAAGGCACAGATACGCAGTATTTT
NA	TRBV27	TRBJ1-2	TRBD1	CASSLKQGAFGYTF	TGTGCCAGCAGTTTAAAGCAGGGGGCGTTTGGCTACACCTTC
once	TRBV20-1	TRBJ1-6	NA	CSATGGGGNSPLHF	TGCAGTGCTACGGGGGGAGGAGGGAATTCACCCCTCCACTTT
NA	TRBV12-3/TRBV12-4	TRBJ1-3	NA	CASWGETSNTIYF	TGTGCCAGCTGGGGGGAGACCTCAAACACCATATATTTT
NA	TRBV5-5	TRBJ2-4	NA	CASSSGTFYIQYF	TGTGCCAGCAGCTCCGGGACATTCTACATTCAGTACTTC
NA	TRBV12-3/TRBV12-4	TRBJ1-2	NA	CASSPWTATNYGYTF	TGTGCCAGCAGTCCCTGGACGGCTACTAACTATGGCTACACCTTC
NA	TRBV12-3/TRBV12-4	TRBJ1-1	TRBD1	CASSLDRAGNTEAFF	TGTGCCAGCAGTTTGGACAGGGCGGGAAACACTGAAGCTTTCTTT
NA	TRBV20-1	TRBJ1-3	TRBD1	CSAGQGDSSGNTIYF	TGCAGTGCTGGCCAGGGGGACAGCTCTGGAAACACCATATATTTT
few	TRBV20-1	TRBJ1-2	TRBD1	CSARDPRDRAIDGYTF	TGCAGTGCTAGAGATCCGCGGGACAGGGCGATTGATGGCTACACCTTC
NA	TRBV7-2	TRBJ1-6	NA	CASSLGWTASSPLHF	TGTGCCAGCAGCTTAGGTTGGACAGCGAGTTCACCCCTCCACTTT
NA	TRBV6-6	TRBJ1-2	TRBD1	CASNNRQGSTGNYGYTF	TGTGCCAGCAACAACAGACAGGGGTCAACTGGAAACTATGGCTACACCTTC
NA	TRBV20-1	TRBJ1-1	TRBD1	CSATRGRGRATEAFF	TGCAGTGCTACGCGCGGGAGGGGGCGCGCCACTGAAGCTTTCTTT
NA	TRBV5-1	TRBJ2-7	NA	CASSLRGHLPFYEQYF	TGCGCCAGCAGCTTGAGGGGACACCTGCCCTTTTACGAGCAGTACTTC
NA	TRBV2	TRBJ2-7	NA	CASRWGRYEQYF	TGTGCCAGCAGGTGGGGGAGATACGAGCAGTACTTC
NA	TRBV2	TRBJ1-5	NA	CASSPRGVGNQPQHF	TGTGCCAGCAGTCCACGGGGGGTTGGAAATCAGCCCCAGCATTTT
NA	TRBV6-6	TRBJ2-1	NA	CASSYVAGSMGEQFF	TGTGCCAGCAGTTACGTTGCGGGATCCATGGGTGAGCAGTTCTTC
few	TRBV12-3/TRBV12-4	TRBJ1-1	NA	CASSPGMNTEAFF	TGTGCCAGCAGTCCGGGTATGAACACTGAAGCTTTCTTT
few	TRBV2	TRBJ2-1	NA	CASHWEVGNEQFF	TGTGCCAGCCATTGGGAAGTCGGCAATGAGCAGTTCTTC
NA	TRBV5-1	TRBJ2-5	NA	CASSSSELGTQYF	TGCGCCAGCAGTAGTAGCGAGCTGGGGACCCAGTACTTC
few	TRBV6-6	TRBJ1-1	NA	CASSYSYGNSAFF	TGTGCCAGCAGTTACTCTTATGGAAATAGCGCTTTCTTT
NA	TRBV27	TRBJ1-6	NA	CASSLYNGGGNSPLHF	TGTGCCAGCAGTTTATATAACGGGGGGGGAAATTCACCCCTCCACTTT
few	TRBV20-1	TRBJ1-2	NA	CSASNNRFNYGYTF	TGCAGTGCTAGCAATAACAGATTTAACTATGGCTACACCTTC
NA	TRBV9	TRBJ2-1	NA	CASSVGAYNEQFF	TGTGCCAGCAGCGTAGGGGCCTACAATGAGCAGTTCTTC
many	TRBV5-1	TRBJ1-1	TRBD1	CASSFGTANTEAFF	TGCGCCAGCAGCTTCGGGACAGCTAACACTGAAGCTTTCTTT
NA	TRBV4-1	TRBJ1-1	NA	CASTLGAYTEAFF	TGCGCCAGCACCCTAGGGGCGTACACTGAAGCTTTCTTT
NA	TRBV20-1	TRBJ1-4	NA	CSARTTNEKLFF	TGCAGTGCTAGAACAACTAATGAAAAACTGTTTTTT
few	TRBV27	TRBJ2-5	NA	CASRASQETQYF	TGTGCCAGCAGGGCCTCCCAAGAGACCCAGTACTTC
few	TRBV28	TRBJ2-7	NA	CASSLPGSYEQYF	TGTGCCAGCAGTTTGCCGGGAAGCTACGAGCAGTACTTC
NA	TRBV12-3/TRBV12-4	TRBJ1-2	TRBD1	CASTRQGGYGYTF	TGTGCCAGCACCAGACAGGGGGGATATGGCTACACCTTC
once	TRBV9	TRBJ2-1	NA	CASSATGLYNEQFF	TGTGCCAGCAGCGCCACGGGGCTCTACAATGAGCAGTTCTTC
NA	TRBV20-1	TRBJ2-1	NA	CSARDLVGGPSEQFF	TGCAGTGCTAGAGATTTGGTGGGGGGGCCCAGTGAGCAGTTCTTC
NA	TRBV18	TRBJ2-7	NA	CASSPPIGRVYEQYF	TGTGCCAGCTCACCACCCATTGGCAGGGTCTACGAGCAGTACTTC